The clone carrying this T cell receptor beta chain was detected ten times or more. The antigen is not known. Amplification yielded TCR beta CDR3 regions, with RNA transcripts as the source. The HTBI set primed first-round TCR CDR3 RT-PCR. TCRdb re-called the multiplex PCR reads with MiXCR, one entry per CDR3 protein. Here the sample spans roughly 260,000 distinct CDR3 sequences, more than 12% being singletons. The entry originates in a study of T cells in Graves' hyperthyroidism and ophthalmopathy. Study-wide findings and caveats: Blood also held most thyroid clonotypes expanded beyond 0.001.

Patients with uncontrolled infections, other autoimmune diseases, pregnancy or lactation were excluded. The CDR3 length is 13 residues. V lost 7 bases and J 0 bases, leaving 7 bases between the germline ends. CDR1 and CDR2 (germline): MDHEN, SYDVKM. This chain uses TRBV28 with TRBJ1-5; D is undetermined. The TCR was taken from a woman in her thirties or forties with Graves' hyperthyroidism that later progressed to Graves' ophthalmopathy. The specimen was blood. This CDR3 reads CASKLPSNQPQHF. CDR3 bases: TGTGCCAGCAAACTCCCTAGCAATCAGCCCCAGCATTTT.